The present entry profiles one T cell receptor beta chain with its context. Antigen unknown. These data originate in a study of cytomegalovirus exposure and HLA in healthy donors. Overall study: From around 180 million T cells, an earlier analysis saw approximately 120 million unique TCR beta sequences.

V dropped 3 bases and J dropped 4; count of bases not matched to a gene: 10. The CDR3 covers 17 residues. Looked up from germline, CDR1 is SGHDT and CDR2 is YYEEEE. Primers: 60 Vbeta forward and 13 Jbeta reverse. Sequenced by immunoSEQ multiplex PCR; TCRdb stores in-frame clones only, minus some. The sample totals 100,000 to 150,000 clones. Among the donors, all were healthy bone marrow donors. Study observations and caveats: TRBV6-2, TRBV6-3 and other indistinguishable V segments were excluded.

The receptor's source is a man aged 25-45 years in good health and CMV-seronegative. The sequencing input was PBMCs. The chain carries TRBV5-6 and TRBJ2-2; TRBD2 aligns across 9 bases. Here the CDR3 reads CASSSLKAGGGTGELFF. The CDR3 DNA reads TGTGCCAGCAGCTCACTGAAAGCGGGAGGAGGCACCGGGGAGCTGTTTTTT.